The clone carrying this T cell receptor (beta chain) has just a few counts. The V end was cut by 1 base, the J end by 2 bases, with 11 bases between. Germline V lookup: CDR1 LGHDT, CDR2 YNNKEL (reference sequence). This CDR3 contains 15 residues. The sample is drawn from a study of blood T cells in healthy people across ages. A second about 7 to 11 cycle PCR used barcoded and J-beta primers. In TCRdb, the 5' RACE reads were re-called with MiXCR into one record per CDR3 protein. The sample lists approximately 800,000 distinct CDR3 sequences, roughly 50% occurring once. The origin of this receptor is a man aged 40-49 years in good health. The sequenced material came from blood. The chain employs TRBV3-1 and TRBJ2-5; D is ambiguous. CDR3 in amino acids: CASSQGAVYQETQYF. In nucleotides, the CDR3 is TGTGCCAGCAGCCAAGGGGCGGTTTATCAAGAGACCCAGTACTTC.